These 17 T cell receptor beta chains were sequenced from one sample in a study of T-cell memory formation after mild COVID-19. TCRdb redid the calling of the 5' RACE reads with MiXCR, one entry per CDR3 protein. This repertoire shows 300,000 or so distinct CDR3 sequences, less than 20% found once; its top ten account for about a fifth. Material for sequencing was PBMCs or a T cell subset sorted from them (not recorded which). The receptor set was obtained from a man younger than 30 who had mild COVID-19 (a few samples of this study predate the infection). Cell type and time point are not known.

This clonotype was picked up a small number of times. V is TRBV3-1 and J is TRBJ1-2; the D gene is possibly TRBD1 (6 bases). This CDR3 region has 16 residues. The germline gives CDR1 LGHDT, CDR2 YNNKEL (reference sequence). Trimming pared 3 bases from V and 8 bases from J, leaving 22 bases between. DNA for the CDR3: TGTGCCAGCAGCCAGTCATCCGCAGGCGGAGGGGGAGGCTACACCTTC. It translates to CASSQSSAGGGGGYTF.

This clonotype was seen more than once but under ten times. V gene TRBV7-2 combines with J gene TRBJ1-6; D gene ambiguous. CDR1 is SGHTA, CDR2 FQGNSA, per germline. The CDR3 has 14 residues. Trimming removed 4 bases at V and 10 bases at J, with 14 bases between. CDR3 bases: TGTGCCAGCAGCTCAGCCTACGGCCGATCACCCCTCCACTTT. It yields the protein CASSSAYGRSPLHF.

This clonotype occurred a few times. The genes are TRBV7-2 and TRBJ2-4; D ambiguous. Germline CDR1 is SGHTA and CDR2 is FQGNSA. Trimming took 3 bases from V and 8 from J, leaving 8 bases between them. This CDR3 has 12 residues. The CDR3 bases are TGTGCCAGCAGCTTTGTGGGGTACATTCAGTACTTC. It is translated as CASSFVGYIQYF.

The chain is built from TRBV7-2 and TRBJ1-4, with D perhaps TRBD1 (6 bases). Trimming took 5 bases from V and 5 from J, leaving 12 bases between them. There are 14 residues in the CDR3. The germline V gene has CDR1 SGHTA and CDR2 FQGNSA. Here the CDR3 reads CASSPDRFNEKLFF. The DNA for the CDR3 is TGTGCCAGCAGCCCGGACAGATTCAATGAAAAACTGTTTTTT.

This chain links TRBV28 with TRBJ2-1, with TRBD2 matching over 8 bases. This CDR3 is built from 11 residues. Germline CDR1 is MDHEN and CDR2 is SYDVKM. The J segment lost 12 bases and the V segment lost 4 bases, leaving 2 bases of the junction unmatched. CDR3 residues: CASSSGGPQFF. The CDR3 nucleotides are TGTGCCAGCAGTTCGGGGGGGCCGCAGTTCTTC.

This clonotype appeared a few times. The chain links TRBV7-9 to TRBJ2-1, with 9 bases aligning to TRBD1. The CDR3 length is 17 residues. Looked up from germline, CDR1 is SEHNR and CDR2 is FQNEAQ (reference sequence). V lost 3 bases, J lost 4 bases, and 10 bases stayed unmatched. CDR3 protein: CASSLIGGDREYNEQFF. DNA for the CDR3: TGTGCCAGCAGCTTGATTGGGGGGGACAGGGAATACAATGAGCAGTTCTTC.

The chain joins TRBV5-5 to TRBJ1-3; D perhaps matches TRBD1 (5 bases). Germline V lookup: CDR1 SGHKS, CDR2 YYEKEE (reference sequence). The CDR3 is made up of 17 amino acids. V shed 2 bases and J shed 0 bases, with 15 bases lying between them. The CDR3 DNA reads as TGTGCCAGCAGCTTTGGAACCAGGGTAGGCTCTGGAAACACCATATATTTT. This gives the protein CASSFGTRVGSGNTIYF.

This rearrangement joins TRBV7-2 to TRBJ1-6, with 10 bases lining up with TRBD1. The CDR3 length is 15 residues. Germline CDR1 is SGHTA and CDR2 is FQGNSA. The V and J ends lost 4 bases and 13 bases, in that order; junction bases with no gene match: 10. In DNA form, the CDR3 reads TGTGCCAGCAGCTCTGGCCGGGACAGGGGATTCCCCCTCCACTTT. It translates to CASSSGRDRGFPLHF.

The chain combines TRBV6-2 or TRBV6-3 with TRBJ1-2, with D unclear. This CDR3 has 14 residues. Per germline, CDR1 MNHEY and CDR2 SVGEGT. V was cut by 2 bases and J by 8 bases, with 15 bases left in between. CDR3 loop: CASSYRGSNRGYTF. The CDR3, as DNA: TGTGCCAGCAGTTACCGAGGCAGCAATCGAGGCTACACCTTC.

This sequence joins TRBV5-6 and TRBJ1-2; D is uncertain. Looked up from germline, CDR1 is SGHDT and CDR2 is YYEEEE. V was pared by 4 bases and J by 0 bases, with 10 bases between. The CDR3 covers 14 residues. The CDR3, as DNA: TGTGCCAGCAGCCCGGGAGCGGCTAACTATGGCTACACCTTC. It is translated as CASSPGAANYGYTF. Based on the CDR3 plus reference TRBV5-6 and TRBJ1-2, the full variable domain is DAGVTQSPTHLIKTRGQQVTLRCSPKSGHDTVSWYQQALGQGPQFIFQYYEEEERQRGNFPDRFSGHQFPNYSSELNVNALLLGDSALYLCASSPGAANYGYTFGSGTRLTVV.

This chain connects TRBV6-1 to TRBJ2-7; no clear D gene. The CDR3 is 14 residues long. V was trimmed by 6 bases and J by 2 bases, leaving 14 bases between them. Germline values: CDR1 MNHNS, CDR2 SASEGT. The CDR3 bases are TGTGCCAGCAGCCTAGGTACAGAGACCTACGAGCAGTACTTC. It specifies CASSLGTETYEQYF.

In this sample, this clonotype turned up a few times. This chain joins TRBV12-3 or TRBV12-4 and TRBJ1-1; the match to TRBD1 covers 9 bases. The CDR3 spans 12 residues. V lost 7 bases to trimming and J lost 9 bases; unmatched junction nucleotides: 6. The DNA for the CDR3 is TGTGCCAGCACAGGACAGGGGACCAAAGCTTTCTTT. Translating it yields CASTGQGTKAFF.

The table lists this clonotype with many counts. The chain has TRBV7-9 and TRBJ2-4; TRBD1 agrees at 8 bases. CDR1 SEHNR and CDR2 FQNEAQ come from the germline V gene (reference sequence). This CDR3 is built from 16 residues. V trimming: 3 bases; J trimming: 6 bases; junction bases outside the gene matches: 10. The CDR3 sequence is CASSFTYGQGGNIQYF. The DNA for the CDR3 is TGTGCCAGCAGCTTCACTTACGGACAGGGAGGAAACATTCAGTACTTC.

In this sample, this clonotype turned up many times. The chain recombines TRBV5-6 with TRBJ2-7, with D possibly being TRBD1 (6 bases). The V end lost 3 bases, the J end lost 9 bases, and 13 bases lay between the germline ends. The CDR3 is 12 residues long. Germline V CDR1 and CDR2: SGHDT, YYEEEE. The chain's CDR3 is CASSSGTSRQYF. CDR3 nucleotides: TGTGCCAGCAGCTCAGGGACATCGAGGCAGTACTTC.

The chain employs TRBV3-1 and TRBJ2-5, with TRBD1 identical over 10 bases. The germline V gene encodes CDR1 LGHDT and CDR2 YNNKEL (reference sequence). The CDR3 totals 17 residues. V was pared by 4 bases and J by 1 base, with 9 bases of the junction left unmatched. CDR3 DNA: TGTGCCAGCAGCCCACCTTGGGACAGGGGTTTCCAAGAGACCCAGTACTTC. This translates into CASSPPWDRGFQETQYF.

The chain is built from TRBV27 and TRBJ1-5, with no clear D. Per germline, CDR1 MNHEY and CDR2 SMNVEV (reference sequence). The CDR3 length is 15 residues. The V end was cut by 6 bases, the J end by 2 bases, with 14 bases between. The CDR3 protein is CASSPAFLGNQPQHF. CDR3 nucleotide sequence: TGTGCCAGCAGCCCAGCCTTCTTAGGCAATCAGCCCCAGCATTTT.

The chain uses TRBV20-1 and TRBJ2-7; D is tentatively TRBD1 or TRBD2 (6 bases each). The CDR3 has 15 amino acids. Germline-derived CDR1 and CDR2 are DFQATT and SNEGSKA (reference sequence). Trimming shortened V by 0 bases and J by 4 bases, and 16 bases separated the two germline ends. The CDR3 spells CSAREGRGPGYEQYV. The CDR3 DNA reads TGCAGTGCTAGAGAGGGACGGGGGCCAGGTTACGAGCAGTACGTC.